Sequencing of this T cell receptor beta chain was carried out in a study of T cell responses to AZD1222 COVID-19 vaccine (dated by TCRdb to the early 2020s). Study-wide context: A total of 230 or so trial participants underwent TCR sequencing, of whom 200 to 220 received two doses of AZD1222 and about 25 received two doses of the MenACWY control vaccine. Trial participants were enrolled by age into 18-55, 56-69 and 70-plus year subgroups, with approximately 160, 26 and 62 TCR-sequenced participants respectively.

The CDR3 regions of human TCRbeta chains were analyzed by immunosequencing. As for the authors' bioinformatics: Repertoire TCRs were matched against a reference library of SARS-CoV-2-specific TCRs generated with the MIRA antigen-specificity platform. Breadth was defined as the fraction of unique TCRs that were SARS-CoV-2-associated, and depth was defined as the fraction of total T cells that were SARS-CoV-2-associated. Using the MIRA data, each spike-specific TCR was assigned both to the spike region to which the TCR was reactive and to a CD4 or CD8 class. Log10-transformed breadth and depth values were compared by one-way ANOVA with Sidak's multiple comparisons tests. Not all clones reach the TCRdb copy of this immuneACCESS table, which keeps in-frame sequences only. Checked studies attribute under half of the gap to unresolved V genes and leave the rest unexplained. Clonal size and the V and J genes are those of that table, whereas D and trimming came from the DNA. The sample data list around 140,000 clones, and under 90% of these were observed just once. Jointly, the top ten make up 1.5% to 2% of the sample.

For CDR1 and CDR2, the germline V gene (reference sequence) lists GTSNPN and SVGIG. The CDR3 measures 15 amino acids from cysteine to phenylalanine. The CDR3 DNA has 45 bases and is translated from base 1. V drops 0 bases and J drops 5 bases, leaving 14 bases in between. The paper as a whole reports these results and caveats: The 56-69-year group was small, and its depth increase did not reach significance, likely because of low power. Reportedly, almost half of the unique spike-specific TCRs recognized epitopes lying outside the regions that are mutated in the B.1.351 and B.1.1.7 variants. Participants were mostly white British and included more females than males, and it was suggested by the authors that clonal diversity may have been underestimated. After two AZD1222 doses, spike-specific TCR breadth and depth were significantly higher than at day 0 and than in MenACWY recipients. Conclusions about previously exposed vaccinees are limited, since just five or six AZD1222 recipients were seropositive for SARS-CoV-2 at baseline. The whole spike protein was spanned by vaccine-associated CD4 TCRs, and dominant responses were seen in regions 160-218 and 743-854. Because no day 14 peak-response samples were available, repertoires were characterized only after the peak T cell response.

This specimen's time point label, interpreted: about 28 days (+/-7) after the second vaccine dose. Because spike-specific TCR depth and breadth did not differ between the two schedules, AZD1222 recipients who got a second dose at roughly 4 weeks were pooled with those who got a second dose at roughly 12 weeks. Vaccinee samples were obtained from the UK trials COV001 and COV002, which included a single-blind randomized controlled phase 2/3 trial of AZD1222 (ChAdOx1 nCoV-19) in healthy adults. For TCRbeta chain sequencing, PBMC samples were collected from trial participants at day 0 and at day 28 after the second dose. A word on this clone: The antigen this receptor binds is unknown. Within one base of it there is no much larger clone, and no base qualities were kept.

The sequencing used peripheral blood, collected 28 days after the second AZD1222 dose. This sequence was found in an adult who received the AZD1222 COVID-19 vaccine. The chain is assembled from TRBV30 and TRBJ1-5; the D gene is perhaps TRBD1, on 6 matching bases. The CDR3 reads CAWSVPNRVDQPQHF. The DNA is TGTGCCTGGAGTGTACCCAACAGGGTCGATCAGCCCCAGCATTTT.